The 5 T cell receptor beta chains given below trace back to one sample, sequenced in a study of blood T cell repertoires in COVID-19. Method: immunoSEQ multiplex PCR; TCRdb's copy keeps in-frame clones and lacks some. The table has approximately 25,000 clones, 84% seen once; the top ten hold 40% to 50%. The source material was peripheral blood. The receptors were gathered from an elderly woman with acute or convalescent COVID-19.

This chain joins TRBV11-3 and TRBJ1-1; D remains unclear. CDR3 size: 13 residues. Germline assignment: CDR1 SGHNT and CDR2 YENEEA. The V end lost 0 bases, the J end lost 4 bases, and 6 bases lay between the germline ends. CDR3 region: CASSLEVGTEAFF. CDR3 DNA sequence: TGTGCCAGCAGCTTAGAGGTCGGCACTGAAGCTTTCTTT. The full variable domain, its missing parts supplied by reference TRBV11-3 and TRBJ1-1, is EAGVVQSPRYKIIEKKQPVAFWCNPISGHNTLYWYLQNLGQGPELLIRYENEEAVDDSQLPKDRFSAERLKGVDSTLKIQPAELGDSAVYLCASSLEVGTEAFFGQGTRLTVV.

V and J are TRBV5-4 and TRBJ2-5; D might be TRBD2 (7 bases). Germline assignment: CDR1 SGHNT and CDR2 YYREEE (reference sequence). The CDR3 runs to 15 residues. V was clipped by 0 bases and J by 5 bases, with 14 bases between them. CDR3 in amino acids: CASSLGGGAFETQYF. The CDR3 DNA sequence: TGTGCCAGCAGCTTGGGTGGGGGGGCCTTCGAGACCCAGTACTTC.

V gene TRBV7-9 combines with J gene TRBJ2-5, with D maybe TRBD1 (5 bases). In germline, CDR1 is SEHNR, CDR2 FQNEAQ (reference sequence). The CDR3 spans 14 residues. Trimming shortened V by 3 bases and J by 5 bases, and 13 bases separated the two germline ends. The CDR3: CASSLQGPRETQYF. CDR3 DNA: TGTGCCAGCAGCTTGCAGGGTCCCCGGGAGACCCAGTACTTC.

This clone has more than one count but fewer than ten. This chain connects TRBV5-1 to TRBJ2-5, with D possibly TRBD1 on 6 matching bases. CDR3 length equals 15 residues. Germline CDR1 SGHRS, CDR2 YFSETQ. V gave up 7 bases and J gave up 5 bases, with 21 bases separating them. This CDR3 is CASGVGANSRETQYF. For the CDR3, the DNA is TGCGCCAGCGGAGTGGGGGCCAATAGTCGTGAGACCCAGTACTTC.

Written as DNA, the CDR3 is TGCGCCAGCAGCTTGGCAGGCCCGAACACTGAAGCTTTCTTT. It yields the protein CASSLAGPNTEAFF. This sequence joins TRBV5-1 and TRBJ1-1; D gene uncertain. The CDR3 runs to 14 residues. Germline V gene lookup returns CDR1 SGHRS and CDR2 YFSETQ. Trimming cost V 0 bases and J 1 base, with 7 bases left between them.